The sample holds a few counts of the clone carrying this T cell receptor beta chain. Its antigen is currently unknown. These data come from a study of T cells in Graves' hyperthyroidism and ophthalmopathy. Overall study findings and caveats: Blood also held most thyroid clonotypes expanded beyond 0.001.

Researchers amplified the TCR beta CDR3 regions from RNA transcripts. First-round RT-PCR with HTBI primers amplified the TCR CDR3 region. One entry per CDR3 protein results from TCRdb running MiXCR on the multiplex PCR reads. The sample shows roughly 380,000 distinct CDR3 sequences, approximately 15% of them seen only once. Uncontrolled infection, other autoimmune disease, pregnancy and lactation each barred patients from inclusion. Used for diagnoses were clinical symptoms, serum thyroxine and TRAb, thyroid ultrasound and orbital computed tomography. Using more than 7.5 ml of fresh peripheral blood, PBMCs were prepared. Germline V CDR1 and CDR2: LNHNV, YYDKDF (reference sequence). This CDR3 comprises 16 residues. V shed 3 bases and J shed 2 bases, with 16 bases lying between them.

V is TRBV15 and J is TRBJ2-5, with TRBD2 as a possible D gene (6 bases). The specimen was blood. The sequence was obtained from an older woman with Graves' hyperthyroidism. The DNA for the CDR3 is TGTGCCACCAGCAGCACCTGGAGGGGAATTCAAGAGACCCAGTACTTC. This encodes CATSSTWRGIQETQYF.